These 2 T cell receptor beta chains share one sample of origin, sequenced in a study of T cells in Graves' hyperthyroidism and ophthalmopathy (dated by TCRdb to between 2017 and 2020). The method was multiplex PCR. Data came from an Illumina HiSeq 2000. Amplification of TCR beta CDR3 regions was carried out from RNA transcripts. The TCR CDR3 was subjected to a first round of RT-PCR using the HTBI primer set and the Qiagen OneStep RT-PCR kit. TCRdb trimmed the raw reads at Q25, called clones with MiXCR and kept productive beta chains. Duplicate CDR3 protein sequences are folded into a single record with the most common DNA and genes. Counted in this sample were a few hundred thousand distinct CDR3 sequences; roughly a sixth of them appeared once. The leading ten clones occupy more than 3% of the sample. The specimen was blood. The receptors were gathered from a woman aged 40 to 50 with Graves' ophthalmopathy.

The chain employs TRBV20-1 and TRBJ2-1; weak D call: TRBD2 (6 bases). The DNA end favors TRBJ2-7, so the J call may be wrong. This CDR3 has 15 residues. CDR1 DFQATT and CDR2 SNEGSKA come from the germline V gene (reference sequence). CDR3: CSASPGLLIDNEQYF. The CDR3 DNA reads TGCAGTGCTTCGCCGGGACTCTTAATCGACAATGAGCAGTACTTC.

This clonotype appeared many times. This rearrangement joins TRBV20-1 to TRBJ1-1; no definite D call. This CDR3 comprises 14 residues. Germline CDR1 and CDR2: DFQATT and SNEGSKA (reference sequence). V was pared by 0 bases and J by 7 bases, with 15 bases between. The CDR3 region is CSARDPGGDIEAFF. For the CDR3, the DNA is TGCAGTGCTAGAGATCCGGGTGGCGATATTGAAGCTTTCTTT.